These 2 T cell receptor beta chains were all obtained from the same sample, sequenced in a study of T-cell reconstitution after alpha-beta-depleted transplantation in children. TCRbeta library construction was performed incorporating unique molecular identifiers. In TCRdb, the PCR reads were re-called with MiXCR into one record per CDR3 protein. The repertoire holds some 840,000 distinct CDR3 sequences, with roughly 16% as singletons. Sequencing was performed on PBMCs, mostly from graft donor cells, taken 360 days after TCRalphabeta/CD19-depleted stem cell transplant. Receptors originate from a male patient under 18 who had a stem cell transplant for acute lymphoblastic leukemia, so the T cells may come from the graft donor.

In this sample, this clonotype turned up a few times. A much larger clone sits a single nucleotide away, making a read error possible. This chain uses TRBV5-6 with TRBJ1-1; D is unresolved. From germline, CDR1 is SGHDT and CDR2 YYEEEE. There are 13 residues in the CDR3. Trimming removed 1 base from V and 1 base from J, with 5 bases in between. The CDR3 spells CASSLPANTEAFF. The CDR3 DNA reads as TGTGCCAGCAGCTTGCCAGCGAACACTGAAGCTTTCTTT.

The sample holds a few counts of this clonotype. The chain uses TRBV4-1 and TRBJ2-1, with D unresolved. This CDR3 has 14 amino acids. The germline CDR1 and CDR2 sequences are MGHRA and YSYEKL. V was cut by 3 bases and J by 7 bases, with 13 bases left in between. CDR3 DNA sequence: TGCGCCAGCAGCCATCCGGTACGCAGTAATGAGCAGTTCTTC. It translates to CASSHPVRSNEQFF.